The subject of this entry is one TCR beta chain. Its target is not known. For the second PCR, which ran for about 6 to 11 cycles, a sample-barcoded 5' primer and a J-beta primer mix were used. MiXCR, run by TCRdb on the 5' RACE reads, gives a single entry per CDR3 protein. The top ten clones hold less than 2.5% of a sample with 1.5 million to 2 million distinct CDR3 sequences, approximately 50% of them seen once. This entry comes from a study of blood T cells in healthy people across ages. Study-wide points: Estimates drawn from one million T cells were deemed to understate diversity. Observed TCR beta diversity per million T cells went down as age went up. This fall followed a roughly linear course with age. CMV status of donors was unknown, possibly confounding expanded clonotype changes.

The CDR3 spans 16 residues. The V and J ends lost 6 bases and 5 bases respectively, with 19 bases between them. Germline-derived CDR1 and CDR2 are MNHEY and SMNVEV (reference sequence). This sequence joins TRBV27 and TRBJ1-4; D ambiguous. The sequencing sample was made of blood. The clonotype comes from a woman aged 35 to 49 in good health. The CDR3 DNA reads as TGTGCCAGCAGCCCCGACGGAGCTAGATGGAATGAAAAACTGTTTTTT. It yields the protein CASSPDGARWNEKLFF.